The 30 T cell receptor beta chains below come from one sample, sequenced in a study of blood T cell repertoires in COVID-19. Sequencing was performed with immunoSEQ multiplex PCR; in TCRdb, only in-frame clones are kept and a portion is missing. The sample records about 140,000 clones, around 87% being singletons. The sequenced sample consisted of peripheral blood. These receptors were obtained from a woman aged 50 to 60 with active or convalescent COVID-19.

The chain recombines TRBV7-2 with TRBJ1-1, with a tentative D call TRBD1 (5 bases). The germline V gene has CDR1 SGHTA and CDR2 FQGNSA. The CDR3 is 15 residues long. The V gene lost 2 bases and the J gene lost 0 bases, with 10 bases spanning the gap. CDR3 sequence reads: CASSLLTAMNTEAFF. The CDR3 coding sequence is TGTGCCAGCAGCTTATTGACAGCTATGAACACTGAAGCTTTCTTT.

Only one count was recorded for this clone. The rearrangement links TRBV25-1 to TRBJ2-7; D possibly corresponds to TRBD1 (6 bases). CDR1 and CDR2 (germline): MGHDK, SYGVNS. CDR3 length equals 14 residues. The germline V and J ends were trimmed by 4 bases and 2 bases, with 12 bases remaining between them. The CDR3 loop reads CASSAVDRTYEQYF. The CDR3 DNA sequence: TGTGCCAGCAGTGCTGTTGACAGGACCTACGAGCAGTACTTC.

The V call is TRBV5-1, the J call TRBJ2-1; the D is unclear. The germline V and J ends were trimmed by 0 bases and 2 bases, with 12 bases remaining between them. The CDR3 sequence is 16 residues long. Germline lookup yields CDR1 SGHRS and CDR2 YFSETQ. The CDR3 region is CASSLGGLTTYNEQFF. CDR3 nucleotides: TGCGCCAGCAGCTTGGGAGGTCTAACTACCTACAATGAGCAGTTCTTC.

The rearrangement links TRBV7-8 to TRBJ2-1; 9 bases agree with TRBD2. J gave up 3 bases and V 6 bases, and 9 bases lay outside the gene matches. The CDR3 runs to 16 residues. Germline V gives CDR1 SGHVS, CDR2 FQNEAQ. Here the CDR3 reads CASSSLAGRLYNEQFF. The CDR3 coding sequence is TGTGCCAGCAGTTCCCTAGCGGGGAGGCTCTACAATGAGCAGTTCTTC.

A single count supports this clone. The chain joins TRBV27 to TRBJ2-1; 8 bases fit TRBD2. Germline assignment: CDR1 MNHEY and CDR2 SMNVEV (reference sequence). After removal of 10 bases from V and 4 bases from J, the junction contained 9 bases not matched to a gene. The CDR3 covers 14 residues. The CDR3 DNA sequence: TGTGCCACCGGAGGACTAGCAGGGTACAATGAGCAGTTCTTC. This codes for CATGGLAGYNEQFF.

The chain recombines TRBV5-4 with TRBJ2-1; weak D call: TRBD2 (5 bases). The CDR3 sequence is 17 residues long. With 6 bases removed from V and 4 bases from J, the gap between germline ends came to 23 bases. Germline assignment: CDR1 SGHNT and CDR2 YYREEE (reference sequence). The DNA for the CDR3 is TGTGCCAGCACCAGACCCGCTAGCTCTGGTGTATACAATGAGCAGTTCTTC. It codes for CASTRPASSGVYNEQFF.

The CDR3 here is CASSSGTGPMNTEAFF. The CDR3 region has the DNA TGTGCCAGTAGCTCCGGGACAGGGCCCATGAACACTGAAGCTTTCTTT. V and J are TRBV19 and TRBJ1-1; TRBD1 matches at 9 bases. The V and J ends lost 6 bases and 0 bases, in that order; junction bases with no gene match: 8. The CDR3 length is 16 residues. Germline CDR1 is LNHDA and CDR2 is SQIVND (reference sequence).

This sequence joins TRBV7-2 and TRBJ1-1; tentatively, D is TRBD1 (5 bases). The CDR3 has 16 amino acids. Trimming took off 1 base at V and 1 base at J, with 13 bases between the two ends. Germline CDR1 is SGHTA and CDR2 is FQGNSA. CDR3 residues: CASSLVGGGTNTEAFF. The CDR3 DNA is TGTGCCAGCAGCTTAGTAGGCGGAGGGACGAACACTGAAGCTTTCTTT. The full variable domain, rest sourced from reference TRBV7-2 and TRBJ1-1, is GAGVSQSPSNKVTEKGKDVELRCDPISGHTALYWYRQSLGQGLEFLIYFQGNSAPDKSGLPSDRFSAERTGGSVSTLTIQRTQQEDSAVYLCASSLVGGGTNTEAFFGQGTRLTVV.

The V and J genes are TRBV24-1 and TRBJ2-1, with D possibly matching TRBD2 (5 bases). This CDR3 contains 16 residues. Germline-derived CDR1 and CDR2 are KGHDR and SFDVKD. The V end was cut by 4 bases, the J end by 0 bases, with 12 bases between. The CDR3 reads CATSDRSVSSYNEQFF. The DNA of the CDR3 is TGTGCCACCAGTGACCGTAGCGTAAGCTCCTACAATGAGCAGTTCTTC.

The count of this clone is one. This sequence joins TRBV7-8 and TRBJ2-1; 7 bases match TRBD1. With V trimmed by 5 bases and J by 7 bases, 14 bases remained unmatched. This CDR3 spans 16 amino acids. Germline V gene lookup returns CDR1 SGHVS and CDR2 FQNEAQ. CDR3 residues: CASSLEWDRGMNEQFF. CDR3 bases: TGTGCCAGCAGCCTTGAATGGGACAGAGGGATGAATGAGCAGTTCTTC.

The V gene is TRBV4-2, the J gene TRBJ2-1, with 11 positions matching TRBD2. The CDR3 loop spans 20 amino acids. The germline V gene encodes CDR1 LGHNA and CDR2 YNFKEQ. Losses at the gene ends were 0 bases for V and 5 bases for J; bases not matched to a gene: 15. Here the CDR3 DNA reads TGTGCCAGCAGCCAAGACCACCCTAGATTAGCGGGAGGGCAGGACAATGAGCAGTTCTTC. Protein: CASSQDHPRLAGGQDNEQFF.

V usage is TRBV2 and J usage is TRBJ2-5; 11 bases are shared with TRBD1. Per germline, CDR1 SNHLY and CDR2 FYNNEI. The V and J ends lost 6 bases and 5 bases, in that order; junction bases with no gene match: 5. The CDR3 covers 14 residues. The CDR3 DNA follows: TGTGCCAGCAGGAGGGACAGGGGGTTCGAGACCCAGTACTTC. Its translation is CASRRDRGFETQYF.

This clone was observed a handful of times. CDR3 in amino acids: CASSQAGTGEKAFF. In DNA form, the CDR3 reads TGCGCCAGCAGCCAAGCTGGGACAGGGGAGAAAGCTTTCTTT. This chain links TRBV4-1 with TRBJ1-1; 10 bases align to TRBD1. The CDR3 covers 14 residues. V shed 1 base and J 9 bases; nucleotides not matched to a gene: 5. CDR1 and CDR2 from the germline V gene are MGHRA and YSYEKL.

The chain employs TRBV19 and TRBJ1-5; 11 bases align to TRBD1. There are 17 residues in the CDR3. Germline V gene data show CDR1 as LNHDA and CDR2 as SQIVND (reference sequence). J was trimmed by 5 bases and V by 3 bases; bases with no gene match: 9. CDR3 sequence (DNA): TGTGCCAGTAGTATGGACAGGGGGCGCGCCCATTATCAGCCCCAGCATTTT. Its translation: CASSMDRGRAHYQPQHF.

This chain joins TRBV10-3 and TRBJ2-7; 7 bases line up with TRBD1. V lost 2 bases and J lost 2; bases outside the gene matches: 3. The CDR3 runs to 14 residues. Germline values: CDR1 ENHRY, CDR2 SYGVKD. The CDR3: CAISERQGPYEQYF. CDR3 nucleotides: TGTGCCATCAGTGAGAGACAGGGACCCTACGAGCAGTACTTC.

CDR3 amino acids: CASSLKPSGTTNTGELFF. Written as DNA, the CDR3 is TGCGCCAGCAGCCTGAAACCTAGCGGGACTACGAACACCGGGGAGCTGTTTTTT. The V and J genes are TRBV5-1 and TRBJ2-2; 9 bases align to TRBD2. There are 18 residues in the CDR3. The J segment lost 0 bases and the V segment lost 4 bases, leaving 10 bases of the junction unmatched. Germline lookup yields CDR1 SGHRS and CDR2 YFSETQ.

The chain recombines TRBV28 with TRBJ2-7; D unresolved. Germline V CDR1 and CDR2: MDHEN, SYDVKM. The V end was cut by 3 bases, the J end by 6 bases, with 9 bases between. This CDR3 is built from 12 residues. Here the CDR3 reads CASSFEIAEQYF. Here the CDR3 DNA reads TGTGCCAGCAGTTTTGAGATCGCCGAGCAGTACTTC.

This clone showed up just a few times. The J gene is TRBJ1-2, the V gene TRBV9; 9 bases map to TRBD1. There are 19 residues in the CDR3. The ends lost 3 bases at V and 5 bases at J; junction bases unmatched: 20. In germline, CDR1 is SGDLS, CDR2 YYNGEE. DNA for the CDR3: TGTGCCAGCAGCGGGTGGACAGGGGCTGCCGGGCGGGACTCTTATGGCTACACCTTC. It is translated as CASSGWTGAAGRDSYGYTF.

The chain employs TRBV29-1 and TRBJ1-2, with TRBD1 matching 9 bases. V shed 7 bases and J 1 base; nucleotides not matched to a gene: 16. The CDR3 loop spans 17 amino acids. Looked up from germline, CDR1 is SQVTM and CDR2 is ANQGSEA. The CDR3 region is CSAHAPGQGPSNYGYTF. The CDR3, as DNA: TGCAGCGCCCACGCTCCGGGACAGGGACCAAGTAACTATGGCTACACCTTC.

The DNA of the CDR3 is TGCGCCAGCAGCATCAACGGGATGGTGCTGTCACCCCTCCACTTT. Translating gives CASSINGMVLSPLHF. This chain links TRBV5-1 with TRBJ1-6; no clear D gene. The germline CDR1 and CDR2 sequences are SGHRS and YFSETQ. Trimming pared 4 bases from V and 10 bases from J, leaving 18 bases between. The CDR3 contains 15 residues.

The chain links TRBV3-1 (or the pseudogene TRBV3-2) to TRBJ2-2, with D perhaps TRBD1 (6 bases). V gave up 0 bases and J gave up 6 bases, with 8 bases separating them. Germline CDR1 and CDR2: LGHDT and YNNKEL (reference sequence). CDR3 length equals 14 residues. CDR3 DNA: TGTGCCAGCAGCCAAGATAGGGGGTCCGGGGAGCTGTTTTTT. Encoded protein: CASSQDRGSGELFF.

Notes on this clone: This sample includes further DNA sequences coding for the same CDR3. V usage is TRBV11-2 and J usage is TRBJ2-7; D unclear. CDR1 is SGHAT, CDR2 FQNNGV, per germline. This CDR3 region has 13 residues. The V and J ends lost 1 base and 2 bases respectively, with 6 bases between them. Written as DNA, the CDR3 is TGTGCCAGCAGCTTAGGCAGGACCTACGAGCAGTACTTC. This translates into CASSLGRTYEQYF.

The chain combines TRBV6-5 with TRBJ1-4, with a tentative D call TRBD1 (5 bases). This CDR3 has 15 amino acids. Germline loops: CDR1 MNHEY, CDR2 SVGAGI. V gave up 6 bases and J gave up 7 bases, with 18 bases separating them. This chain's CDR3 is CASRRDFSSGEKLFF. CDR3 DNA: TGTGCCAGCAGACGGGACTTCTCATCGGGTGAAAAACTGTTTTTT.

The chain carries TRBV28 and TRBJ2-1, with 10 positions matching TRBD2. The CDR3 extends over 17 amino acids. The trim removed 4 bases at V and 8 bases at J, leaving 14 bases unmatched. The germline V gene has CDR1 MDHEN and CDR2 SYDVKM. The CDR3 reads CASSSYILLAGRYEQFF. The CDR3 coding sequence is TGTGCCAGCAGTTCGTACATTCTACTAGCGGGAAGGTATGAGCAGTTCTTC. The full variable domain, rest sourced from reference TRBV28 and TRBJ2-1, is DVKVTQSSRYLVKRTGEKVFLECVQDMDHENMFWYRQDPGLGLRLIYFSYDVKMKEKGDIPEGYSVSREKKERFSLILESASTNQTSMYLCASSSYILLAGRYEQFFGPGTRLTVL.

V and J are TRBV2 and TRBJ2-5; 12 bases fit TRBD2. Germline V gene data show CDR1 as SNHLY and CDR2 as FYNNEI. V dropped 5 bases and J dropped 4; count of bases not matched to a gene: 11. This CDR3 region has 17 residues. The CDR3 bases are TGTGCCAGCAGTTTTACTAGCGGGGGGTACTTGGGAGAGACCCAGTACTTC. Its translation: CASSFTSGGYLGETQYF.

V gene TRBV6-5 combines with J gene TRBJ1-2; TRBD1 might be the D (5 bases). In germline, CDR1 is MNHEY, CDR2 SVGAGI. The CDR3 contains 14 residues. V dropped 0 bases and J dropped 2 bases, with 7 bases sitting between them. CDR3 residues: CASSYSRQNYGYTF. The CDR3 bases are TGTGCCAGCAGTTACTCGAGACAGAACTATGGCTACACCTTC.

The chain joins TRBV27 to TRBJ1-2; D is possibly TRBD1 (5 bases). Trimming took off 3 bases at V and 6 bases at J, with 8 bases between the two ends. Germline CDR1 reads MNHEY; CDR2 reads SMNVEV (reference sequence). There are 12 residues in the CDR3. The CDR3 region is CASSLEGNGYTF. The CDR3, as DNA: TGTGCCAGCAGTTTGGAGGGGAATGGCTACACCTTC.

The V and J genes are TRBV3-1 (or the pseudogene TRBV3-2) and TRBJ1-2; D not resolved. Germline lookup yields CDR1 LGHDT and CDR2 YNNKEL (reference sequence). The V end was cut by 0 bases, the J end by 8 bases, with 13 bases between. The CDR3 runs 14 residues. The CDR3 bases are TGTGCCAGCAGCCAAGATCCCTTGGCCGGGGGCTACACCTTC. It specifies CASSQDPLAGGYTF.

The V gene is TRBV7-8, the J gene TRBJ2-7; TRBD2 matches at 7 bases. J lost 2 bases, V lost 5 bases, and 12 bases had no gene match. The CDR3 sequence is 16 residues long. Germline CDR1 SGHVS, CDR2 FQNEAQ. CDR3: CASSKGPNREAYEQYF. CDR3 nucleotide sequence: TGTGCCAGCAGCAAGGGACCGAATCGGGAGGCCTACGAGCAGTACTTC.

The CDR3 here is CAWSPLRTSGSPYEQYF. CDR3 nucleotides: TGTGCCTGGAGTCCACTTCGGACTAGCGGGAGTCCCTACGAGCAGTACTTC. This rearrangement joins TRBV30 to TRBJ2-7; 13 positions agree with TRBD2. V shed 2 bases and J 2 bases; nucleotides not matched to a gene: 9. Germline CDR1 reads GTSNPN; CDR2 reads SVGIG (reference sequence). CDR3 length: 17 residues.